This T cell receptor (beta chain) comes out of a study of identical twins. TCRdb ran MiXCR on the 5' RACE reads and lists one entry per CDR3 protein. This sample has fewer than 900,000 distinct CDR3 sequences, with 18% found just once. Study observations and caveats: Cord blood's abundant beta clonotypes had fewer insertions, unlike memory repertoires.

Details on this clonotype: Its specificity is unknown.

CDR1 is SQVTM and CDR2 is ANQGSEA in the germline V gene. The CDR3 is made up of 12 amino acids. Trimming took off 4 bases at V and 5 bases at J, with 12 bases between the two ends. This same sample was also part of a study on T cells expressing NK-cell markers.

Sequencing input: PBMCs. The TCR was taken from a woman under 30 in good health. This sequence joins TRBV29-1 and TRBJ2-7; D uncertain. The CDR3 nucleotides are TGCAGCGTTGCCCTGGGGTTCAACGAGCAGTACTTC. Protein product: CSVALGFNEQYF.